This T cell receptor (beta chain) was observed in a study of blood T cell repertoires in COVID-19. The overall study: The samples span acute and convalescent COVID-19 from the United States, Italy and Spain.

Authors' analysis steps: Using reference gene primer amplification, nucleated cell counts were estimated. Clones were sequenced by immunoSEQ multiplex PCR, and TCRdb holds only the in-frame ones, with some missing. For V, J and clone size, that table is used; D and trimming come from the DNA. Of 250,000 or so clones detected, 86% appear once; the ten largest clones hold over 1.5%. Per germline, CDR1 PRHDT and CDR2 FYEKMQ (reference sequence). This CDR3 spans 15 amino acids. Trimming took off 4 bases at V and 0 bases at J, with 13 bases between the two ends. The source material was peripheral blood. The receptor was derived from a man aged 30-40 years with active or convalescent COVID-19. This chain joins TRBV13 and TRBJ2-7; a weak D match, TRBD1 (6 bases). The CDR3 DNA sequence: TGTGCCAGCAGCTCACAGGGTTCCGGCTCCTACGAGCAGTACTTC. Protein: CASSSQGSGSYEQYF.